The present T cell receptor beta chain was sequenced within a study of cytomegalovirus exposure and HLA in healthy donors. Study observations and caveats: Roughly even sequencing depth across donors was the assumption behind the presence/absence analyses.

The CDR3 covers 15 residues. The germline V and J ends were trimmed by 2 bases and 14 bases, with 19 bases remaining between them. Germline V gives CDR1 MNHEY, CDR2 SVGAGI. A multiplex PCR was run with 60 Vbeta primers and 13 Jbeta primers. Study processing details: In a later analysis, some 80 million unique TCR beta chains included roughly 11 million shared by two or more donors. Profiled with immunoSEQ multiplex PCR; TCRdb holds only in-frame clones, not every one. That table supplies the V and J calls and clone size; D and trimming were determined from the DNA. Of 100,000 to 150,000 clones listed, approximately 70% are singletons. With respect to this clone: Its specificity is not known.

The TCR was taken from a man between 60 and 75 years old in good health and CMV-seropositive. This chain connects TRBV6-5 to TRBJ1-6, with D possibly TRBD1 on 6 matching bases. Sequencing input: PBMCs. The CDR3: CASSYNPETGSALHF. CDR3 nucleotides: TGTGCCAGCAGTTACAACCCCGAAACAGGGTCTGCCCTCCACTTT.